Presented here are 18 T cell receptor beta chains from one specimen sequenced in a study of long-term antiretroviral therapy in people with HIV. Sequencing relied on immunoSEQ assay v3.0, run at survey level. Sequencing was performed with immunoSEQ multiplex PCR; in TCRdb, only in-frame clones are kept and a portion is missing. This table holds roughly 17,000 clones, more than 60% found once. The sequences come from unsorted PBMCs, collected 2.1 years after starting antiretroviral therapy. The origin of the receptors is a man aged 35-49 years with HIV.

The chain carries TRBV15 and TRBJ2-7; 9 bases map to TRBD1. The germline V gene has CDR1 LNHNV and CDR2 YYDKDF (reference sequence). This CDR3 contains 15 residues. Unmatched junction bases numbered 9, after V lost 5 bases and J lost 4 bases. The CDR3 protein is CATSSPGTGYYEQYF. The CDR3 nucleotides are TGTGCCACCAGCTCCCCCGGGACAGGGTATTACGAGCAGTACTTC. Variable domain in full (rest from reference TRBV15 and TRBJ2-7): DAMVIQNPRYQVTQFGKPVTLSCSQTLNHNVMYWYQQKSSQAPKLLFHYYDKDFNNEADTPDNFQSRRPNTSFCFLDIRSPGLGDTAMYLCATSSPGTGYYEQYFGPGTRLTVT.

This sequence joins TRBV7-2 and TRBJ2-1, with D maybe TRBD1 (6 bases). The CDR3 is 14 amino acids. V lost 5 bases and J lost 4, with 12 bases in between. Looked up from germline, CDR1 is SGHTA and CDR2 is FQGNSA. The chain's CDR3 is CASSPGQFYNEQFF. The CDR3, as DNA: TGTGCCAGCAGCCCGGGACAATTTTACAATGAGCAGTTCTTC.

The genes are TRBV19 and TRBJ1-1; D is possibly TRBD1 (6 bases). The CDR3 length is 14 residues. Germline V gene data show CDR1 as LNHDA and CDR2 as SQIVND (reference sequence). Trimming pared 4 bases from V and 0 bases from J, leaving 9 bases between. The CDR3: CASSKWTVNTEAFF. CDR3 nucleotides: TGTGCCAGTAGTAAATGGACAGTGAACACTGAAGCTTTCTTT.

CDR3 in amino acids: CASSPRRGNQPQHF. CDR3 in DNA: TGTGCCAGCAGCCCGCGGAGAGGTAATCAGCCCCAGCATTTT. The chain is built from TRBV5-8 and TRBJ1-5; D gene ambiguous. Germline-derived CDR1 and CDR2 are SGHTS and YDEGEE. V lost 4 bases, J lost 4 bases, and 12 bases lay in between. This CDR3 has 14 residues.

This clone has only a few counts. This chain links TRBV19 with TRBJ2-7; 11 nucleotides line up with TRBD1. Trimming cost V 6 bases and J 3 bases; bases outside gene matches: 4. Germline lookup yields CDR1 LNHDA and CDR2 SQIVND (reference sequence). This CDR3 is built from 14 residues. The CDR3 protein is CASSVGTGGYEQYF. The DNA for the CDR3 is TGTGCCAGTAGCGTTGGGACAGGGGGCTACGAGCAGTACTTC.

The V and J genes are TRBV5-1 and TRBJ1-2; D remains ambiguous. This CDR3 is built from 14 residues. Germline V gives CDR1 SGHRS, CDR2 YFSETQ. Trimming took 4 bases from V and 0 from J, leaving 10 bases between them. CDR3: CASSTARANYGYTF. The CDR3 DNA follows: TGCGCCAGCAGCACGGCCCGAGCTAACTATGGCTACACCTTC.

This sequence joins TRBV7-3 and TRBJ2-6, with D perhaps TRBD2 (5 bases). Germline V lookup: CDR1 SGHTA, CDR2 FQGTGA. V lost 3 bases, J lost 4 bases, and 10 bases lay in between. The CDR3 runs to 15 residues. The CDR3 DNA sequence: TGTGCCAGCAGCTTCCCAGCGGCCGGGGCCAACGTCCTGACTTTC. Translation: CASSFPAAGANVLTF.

The chain links TRBV7-2 to TRBJ2-2; either TRBD1 or TRBD2 may fit D (5 bases each). V lost 2 bases and J lost 5, with 12 bases in between. Per the germline V gene, CDR1 is SGHTA and CDR2 is FQGNSA. The CDR3 spans 15 residues. The CDR3 loop is CASSLSGLATGELFF. The CDR3 DNA sequence: TGTGCCAGCAGCTTATCAGGGCTAGCAACCGGGGAGCTGTTTTTT.

This chain joins TRBV12-5 and TRBJ1-3; no firm D call. The V gene's germline CDR1 is LGHNT and CDR2 FRNRAP. The CDR3 loop spans 11 amino acids. Between the trimmed V and J ends, which lost 6 bases and 3 bases, there was a span of 3 bases. The CDR3 DNA reads TGTGCTAGTGGACGTGGAAACACCATATATTTT. It is translated as CASGRGNTIYF.

This clone came up once. V and J are TRBV6-1 and TRBJ2-2; D not resolved. The V gene lost 8 bases and the J gene lost 7 bases, with 20 bases spanning the gap. The CDR3 length is 15 residues. From germline, CDR1 is MNHNS and CDR2 SASEGT. The CDR3 is CASLIILSINGELFF. In nucleotides, the CDR3 is TGTGCCAGCCTAATAATTCTTAGTATAAACGGGGAGCTGTTTTTT.

This chain joins TRBV27 and TRBJ1-1, with 7 nucleotides matching TRBD1. After removal of 8 bases from V and 10 bases from J, the junction contained 16 bases not matched to a gene. Germline values: CDR1 MNHEY, CDR2 SMNVEV (reference sequence). The length of the CDR3 is 14 residues. CDR3 sequence (DNA): TGTGCCAGCGGACCACAGGGGTCCCCCCTGTTAGCTTTCTTT. It is translated as CASGPQGSPLLAFF.

This clone was seen a handful of times. The genes are TRBV10-3 and TRBJ1-6; D is possibly TRBD1 (5 bases). Germline-derived CDR1 and CDR2 are ENHRY and SYGVKD. The CDR3 sequence is 14 residues long. Trimming cost V 4 bases and J 10 bases, with 14 bases left between them. The CDR3 sequence is CAISAGRAKSPLHF. In nucleotides, the CDR3 is TGTGCCATCAGTGCAGGGAGGGCGAAATCACCCCTCCACTTT.

This rearrangement joins TRBV18 to TRBJ1-1, with TRBD1 matching 8 bases. CDR3 size: 14 residues. Germline V CDR1 and CDR2: KGHSH, LQKENI. After removal of 3 bases from V and 1 base from J, the junction contained 1 base not matched to a gene. CDR3 DNA: TGTGCCAGCTCACCGGACAGGGCGAACACTGAAGCTTTCTTT. It yields the protein CASSPDRANTEAFF.

The chain uses TRBV9 and TRBJ2-7; D perhaps matches TRBD1 (6 bases). The V end lost 5 bases, the J end lost 0 bases, and 15 bases lay between the germline ends. The CDR3 contains 15 residues. Germline V gene lookup returns CDR1 SGDLS and CDR2 YYNGEE. CDR3: CASSEGVGDSYEQYF. CDR3 bases: TGTGCCAGCAGTGAGGGGGTAGGGGACTCCTACGAGCAGTACTTC.

The genes are TRBV6-5 and TRBJ1-6, with unresolved D. Trimming cost V 2 bases and J 7 bases, with 15 bases left between them. The CDR3 covers 16 residues. CDR1 and CDR2 from the germline V gene are MNHEY and SVGAGI. This chain's CDR3 is CASSYGDSMRNSPLHF. In DNA, the CDR3 is TGTGCCAGCAGTTACGGTGACTCAATGAGGAATTCACCCCTCCACTTT.

The chain carries TRBV19 and TRBJ1-1; tentatively, D is TRBD1 (5 bases). The germline CDR1 and CDR2 sequences are LNHDA and SQIVND (reference sequence). V lost 5 bases and J lost 5, with 15 bases in between. The CDR3 totals 14 residues. CDR3 protein: CASSLRGGGTEAFF. CDR3 in DNA: TGTGCCAGTAGTCTTCGGGGGGGAGGAACTGAAGCTTTCTTT.

This clone has just one count. The gene calls are TRBV5-5 and TRBJ2-7; D remains unclear. CDR1 and CDR2 from the germline V gene are SGHKS and YYEKEE (reference sequence). V gave up 0 bases and J gave up 0 bases, with 4 bases separating them. This CDR3 is built from 13 residues. In nucleotides, the CDR3 is TGTGCCAGCAGCTTGGCCTCCTCCTACGAGCAGTACTTC. It is translated as CASSLASSYEQYF.

The chain has TRBV5-1 and TRBJ2-7, with D uncertain. Germline lookup yields CDR1 SGHRS and CDR2 YFSETQ. Trimming pared 0 bases from V and 1 base from J, leaving 5 bases between. The CDR3 consists of 13 residues. CDR3 protein: CASSLASSYEQYF. CDR3 bases: TGCGCCAGCAGCTTGGCTTCTTCCTACGAGCAGTACTTC.